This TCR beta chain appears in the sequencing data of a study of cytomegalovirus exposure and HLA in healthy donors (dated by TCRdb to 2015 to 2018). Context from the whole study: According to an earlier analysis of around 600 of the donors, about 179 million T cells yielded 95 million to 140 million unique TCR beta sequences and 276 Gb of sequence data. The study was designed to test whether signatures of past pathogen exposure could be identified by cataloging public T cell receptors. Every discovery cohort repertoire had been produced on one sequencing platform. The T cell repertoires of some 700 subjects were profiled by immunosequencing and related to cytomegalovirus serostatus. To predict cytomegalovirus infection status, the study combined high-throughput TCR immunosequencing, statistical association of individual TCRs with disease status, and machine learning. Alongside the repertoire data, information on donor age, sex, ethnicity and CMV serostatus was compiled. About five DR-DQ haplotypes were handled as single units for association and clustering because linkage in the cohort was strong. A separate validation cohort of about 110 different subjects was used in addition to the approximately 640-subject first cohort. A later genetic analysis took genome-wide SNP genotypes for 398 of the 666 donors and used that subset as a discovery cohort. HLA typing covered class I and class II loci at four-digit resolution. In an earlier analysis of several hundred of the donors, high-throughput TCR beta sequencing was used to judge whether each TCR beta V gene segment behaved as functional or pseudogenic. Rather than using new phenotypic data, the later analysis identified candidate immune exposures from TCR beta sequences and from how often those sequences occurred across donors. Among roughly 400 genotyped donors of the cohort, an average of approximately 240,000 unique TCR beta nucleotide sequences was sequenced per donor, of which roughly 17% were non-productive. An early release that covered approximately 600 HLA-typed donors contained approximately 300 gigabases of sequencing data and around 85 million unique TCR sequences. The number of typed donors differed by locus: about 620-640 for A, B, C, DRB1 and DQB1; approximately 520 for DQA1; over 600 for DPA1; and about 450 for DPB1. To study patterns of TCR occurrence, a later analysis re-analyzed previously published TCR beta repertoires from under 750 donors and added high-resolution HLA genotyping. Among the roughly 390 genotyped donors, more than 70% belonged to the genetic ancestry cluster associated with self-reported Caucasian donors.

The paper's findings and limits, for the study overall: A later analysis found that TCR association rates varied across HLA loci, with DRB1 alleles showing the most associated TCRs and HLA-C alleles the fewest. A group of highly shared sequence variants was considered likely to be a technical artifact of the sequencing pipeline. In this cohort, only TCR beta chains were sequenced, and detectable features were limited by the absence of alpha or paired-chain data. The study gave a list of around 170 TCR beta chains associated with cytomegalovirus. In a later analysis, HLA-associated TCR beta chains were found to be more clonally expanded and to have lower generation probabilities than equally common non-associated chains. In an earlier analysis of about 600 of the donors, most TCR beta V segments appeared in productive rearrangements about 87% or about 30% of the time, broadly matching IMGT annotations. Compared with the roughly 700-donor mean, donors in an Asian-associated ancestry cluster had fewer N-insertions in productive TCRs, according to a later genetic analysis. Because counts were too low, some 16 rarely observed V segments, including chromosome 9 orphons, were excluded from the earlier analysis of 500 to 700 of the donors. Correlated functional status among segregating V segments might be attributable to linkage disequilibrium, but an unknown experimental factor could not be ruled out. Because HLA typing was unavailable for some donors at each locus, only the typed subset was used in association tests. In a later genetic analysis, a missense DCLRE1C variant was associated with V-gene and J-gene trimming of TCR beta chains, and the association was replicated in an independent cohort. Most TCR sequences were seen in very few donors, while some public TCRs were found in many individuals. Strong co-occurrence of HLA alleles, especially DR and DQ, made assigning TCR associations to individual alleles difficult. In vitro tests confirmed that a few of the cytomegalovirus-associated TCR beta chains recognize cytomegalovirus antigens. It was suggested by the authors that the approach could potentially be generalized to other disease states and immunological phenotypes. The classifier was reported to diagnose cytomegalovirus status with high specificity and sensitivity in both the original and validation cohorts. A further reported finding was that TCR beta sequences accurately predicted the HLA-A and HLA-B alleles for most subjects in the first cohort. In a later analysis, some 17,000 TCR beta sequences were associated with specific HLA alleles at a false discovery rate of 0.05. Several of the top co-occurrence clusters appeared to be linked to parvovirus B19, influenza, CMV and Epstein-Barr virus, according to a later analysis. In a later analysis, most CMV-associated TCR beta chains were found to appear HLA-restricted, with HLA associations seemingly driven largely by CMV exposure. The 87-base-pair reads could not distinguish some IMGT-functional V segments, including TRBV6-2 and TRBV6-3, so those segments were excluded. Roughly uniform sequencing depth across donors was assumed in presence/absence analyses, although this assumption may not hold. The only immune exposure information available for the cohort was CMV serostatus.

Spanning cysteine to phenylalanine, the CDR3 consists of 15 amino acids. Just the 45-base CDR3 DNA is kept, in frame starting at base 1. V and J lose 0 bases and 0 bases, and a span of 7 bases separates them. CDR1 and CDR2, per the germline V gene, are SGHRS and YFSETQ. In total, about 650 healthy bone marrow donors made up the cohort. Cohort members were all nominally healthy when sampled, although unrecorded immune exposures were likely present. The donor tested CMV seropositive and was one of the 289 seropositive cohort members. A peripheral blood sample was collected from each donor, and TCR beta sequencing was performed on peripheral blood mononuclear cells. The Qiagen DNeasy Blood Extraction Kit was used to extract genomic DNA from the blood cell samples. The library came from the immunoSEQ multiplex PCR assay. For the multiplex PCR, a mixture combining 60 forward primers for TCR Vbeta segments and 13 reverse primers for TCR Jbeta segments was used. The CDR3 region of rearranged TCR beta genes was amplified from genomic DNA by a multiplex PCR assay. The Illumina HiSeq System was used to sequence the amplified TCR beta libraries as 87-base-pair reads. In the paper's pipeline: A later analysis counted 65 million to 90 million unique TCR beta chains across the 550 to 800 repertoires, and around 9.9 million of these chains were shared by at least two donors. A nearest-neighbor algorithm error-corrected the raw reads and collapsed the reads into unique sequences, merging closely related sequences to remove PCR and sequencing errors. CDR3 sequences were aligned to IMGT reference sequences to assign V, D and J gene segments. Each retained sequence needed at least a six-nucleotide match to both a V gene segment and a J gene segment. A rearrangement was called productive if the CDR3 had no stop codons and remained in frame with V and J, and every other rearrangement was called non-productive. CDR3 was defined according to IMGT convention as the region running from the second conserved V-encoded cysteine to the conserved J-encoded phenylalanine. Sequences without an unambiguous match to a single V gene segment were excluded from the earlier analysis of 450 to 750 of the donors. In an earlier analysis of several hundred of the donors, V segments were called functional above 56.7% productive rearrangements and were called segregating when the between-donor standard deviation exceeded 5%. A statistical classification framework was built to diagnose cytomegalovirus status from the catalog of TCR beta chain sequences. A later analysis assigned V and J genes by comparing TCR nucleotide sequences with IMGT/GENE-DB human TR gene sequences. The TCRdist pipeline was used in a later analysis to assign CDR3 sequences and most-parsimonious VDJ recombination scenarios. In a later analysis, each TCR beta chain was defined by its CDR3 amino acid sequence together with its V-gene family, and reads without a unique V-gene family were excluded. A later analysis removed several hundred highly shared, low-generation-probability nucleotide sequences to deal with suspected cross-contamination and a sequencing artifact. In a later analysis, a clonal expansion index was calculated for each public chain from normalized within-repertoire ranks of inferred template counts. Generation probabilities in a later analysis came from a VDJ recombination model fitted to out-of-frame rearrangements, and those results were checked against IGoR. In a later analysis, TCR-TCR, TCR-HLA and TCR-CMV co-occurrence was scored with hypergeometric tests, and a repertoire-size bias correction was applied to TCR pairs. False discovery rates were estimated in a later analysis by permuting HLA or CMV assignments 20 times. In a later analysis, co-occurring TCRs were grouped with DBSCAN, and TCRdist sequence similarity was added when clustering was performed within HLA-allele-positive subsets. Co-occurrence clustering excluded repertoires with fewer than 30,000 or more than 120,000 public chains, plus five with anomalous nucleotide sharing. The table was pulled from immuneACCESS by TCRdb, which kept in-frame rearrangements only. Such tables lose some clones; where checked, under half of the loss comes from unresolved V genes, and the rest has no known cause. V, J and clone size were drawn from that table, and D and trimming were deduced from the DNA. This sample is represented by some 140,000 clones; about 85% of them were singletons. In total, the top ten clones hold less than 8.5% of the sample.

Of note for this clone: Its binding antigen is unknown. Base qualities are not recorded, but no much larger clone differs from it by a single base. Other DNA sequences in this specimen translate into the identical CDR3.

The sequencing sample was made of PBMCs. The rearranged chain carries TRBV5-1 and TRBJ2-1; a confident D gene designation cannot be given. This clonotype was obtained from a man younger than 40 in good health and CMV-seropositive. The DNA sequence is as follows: TGCGCCAGCAGCTTGGCCGGTAGCTCCTACAATGAGCAGTTCTTC. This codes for CASSLAGSSYNEQFF.